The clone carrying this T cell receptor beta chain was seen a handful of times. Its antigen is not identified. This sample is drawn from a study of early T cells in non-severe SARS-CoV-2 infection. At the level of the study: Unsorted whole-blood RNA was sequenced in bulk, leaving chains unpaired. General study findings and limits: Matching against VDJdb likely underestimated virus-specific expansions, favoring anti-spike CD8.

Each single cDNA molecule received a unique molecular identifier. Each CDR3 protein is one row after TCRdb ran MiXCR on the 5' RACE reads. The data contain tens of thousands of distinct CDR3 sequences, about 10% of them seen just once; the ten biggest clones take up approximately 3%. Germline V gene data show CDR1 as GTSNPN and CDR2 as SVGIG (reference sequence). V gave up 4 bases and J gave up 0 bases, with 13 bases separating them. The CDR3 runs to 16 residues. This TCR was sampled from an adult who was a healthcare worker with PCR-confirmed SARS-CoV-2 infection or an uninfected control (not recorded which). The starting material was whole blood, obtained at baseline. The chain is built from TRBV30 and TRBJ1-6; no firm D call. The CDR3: CAWMRDQSSYNSPLHF. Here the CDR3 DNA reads TGTGCCTGGATGAGAGATCAAAGCTCCTATAATTCACCCCTCCACTTT.